A single sample gave rise to the 12 T cell receptor beta chains below, sequenced in a study of blood T cell repertoires in COVID-19. Profiled with immunoSEQ multiplex PCR; TCRdb holds only in-frame clones, not every one. The sample holds under 85,000 clones, around 86% seen once. Sequenced material: peripheral blood. The source of these receptors is an elderly man with acute or convalescent COVID-19.

The CDR3, as DNA: TGTGCCAGCAGCGGCCCACAGGCGTTCAACACTGAAGCTTTCTTT. Translating gives CASSGPQAFNTEAFF. The genes are TRBV9 and TRBJ1-1, with a weak D call TRBD1 (5 bases). The CDR3 runs to 15 residues. Germline V CDR1 and CDR2: SGDLS, YYNGEE. Trimming removed 3 bases at V and 2 bases at J, with 14 bases between.

J is TRBJ1-1 and V is TRBV30; a possible D gene is TRBD1 (5 bases). The CDR3 spans 13 residues. Germline CDR1 GTSNPN, CDR2 SVGIG (reference sequence). V was clipped by 6 bases and J by 4 bases, with 15 bases between them. The CDR3 DNA reads TGTGCCTGTCCGACAGTCTCGGGCACTGAAGCTTTCTTT. This gives the protein CACPTVSGTEAFF. Based on the CDR3 plus reference TRBV30 and TRBJ1-1, the full variable domain is SQTIHQWPATLVQPVGSPLSLECTVEGTSNPNLYWYRQAAGRGLQLLFYSVGIGQISSEVPQNLSASRPQDRQFILSSKKLLLSDSGFYLCACPTVSGTEAFFGQGTRLTVV.

This chain uses TRBV19 with TRBJ1-3; no firm D call. The germline gives CDR1 LNHDA, CDR2 SQIVND (reference sequence). The CDR3 runs 15 residues. V was shortened by 1 base and J by 0 bases, with 7 bases between the two germline ends. In DNA form, the CDR3 reads TGTGCCAGTAGTATAGGGCCCGACTCTGGAAACACCATATATTTT. It codes for CASSIGPDSGNTIYF.

The genes are TRBV18 and TRBJ1-3, with TRBD1 matching over 7 bases. CDR3 length: 14 amino acids. The V and J ends lost 3 bases and 6 bases, in that order; junction bases with no gene match: 5. The germline V gene encodes CDR1 KGHSH and CDR2 LQKENI. For the CDR3, the DNA is TGTGCCAGCTCACCCAGGACAGGAGAAAACACCATATATTTT. It codes for CASSPRTGENTIYF.

The gene calls are TRBV19 and TRBJ2-1; 10 positions match TRBD2. V shed 3 bases and J 4 bases; nucleotides not matched to a gene: 6. CDR1 is LNHDA and CDR2 is SQIVND in the germline V gene (reference sequence). This CDR3 contains 16 residues. The CDR3 bases are TGTGCCAGTAGTATGGATCGGACTAGCGGTTACAATGAGCAGTTCTTC. Amino acid sequence: CASSMDRTSGYNEQFF.

The chain joins TRBV9 to TRBJ2-6; a weak D match, TRBD1 (6 bases). The CDR3 contains 16 residues. V was pared by 2 bases and J by 1 base, with 10 bases between. Germline-derived CDR1 and CDR2 are SGDLS and YYNGEE. CDR3 protein: CASSVSGASGANVLTF. The CDR3, as DNA: TGTGCCAGCAGCGTCTCAGGGGCTTCTGGGGCCAACGTCCTGACTTTC. The full variable domain, rest sourced from reference TRBV9 and TRBJ2-6, is DSGVTQTPKHLITATGQRVTLRCSPRSGDLSVYWYQQSLDQGLQFLIQYYNGEERAKGNILERFSAQQFPDLHSELNLSSLELGDSALYFCASSVSGASGANVLTFGAGSRLTVL.

The chain employs TRBV3-1 (or the pseudogene TRBV3-2) and TRBJ1-1; 8 bases are shared with TRBD1. Germline CDR1 reads LGHDT; CDR2 reads YNNKEL (reference sequence). This CDR3 has 14 residues. J gave up 2 bases and V 6 bases, and 5 bases lay outside the gene matches. CDR3 sequence: CASSYDRGNTEAFF. In nucleotides, the CDR3 is TGTGCCAGCAGTTATGACAGGGGCAACACTGAAGCTTTCTTT.

The gene calls are TRBV9 and TRBJ2-7, with TRBD2 matching over 8 bases. V gave up 3 bases and J gave up 2 bases; unmatched junction bases: 4. The CDR3 is 14 amino acids. Germline CDR1 SGDLS, CDR2 YYNGEE. The CDR3 coding sequence is TGTGCCAGCAGCGCTACTAGCGGCACCTACGAGCAGTACTTC. This sequence encodes CASSATSGTYEQYF. Full variable domain (outside the CDR3, taken from reference TRBV9 and TRBJ2-7): DSGVTQTPKHLITATGQRVTLRCSPRSGDLSVYWYQQSLDQGLQFLIQYYNGEERAKGNILERFSAQQFPDLHSELNLSSLELGDSALYFCASSATSGTYEQYFGPGTRLTVT.

This sequence joins TRBV7-2 and TRBJ2-7; D is possibly TRBD1 (6 bases). V was trimmed by 1 base and J by 6 bases, leaving 10 bases between them. The CDR3 sequence is 13 residues long. Germline CDR1 SGHTA, CDR2 FQGNSA. The CDR3 DNA reads as TGTGCCAGCAGCTTAGACAGAGGGGGCGAGCAGTACTTC. Its protein product is CASSLDRGGEQYF.

This rearrangement joins TRBV5-8 to TRBJ2-5; TRBD1 is a possible D gene (6 bases). Deletions cut 3 bases from V and 1 base from J, with 10 bases between. The CDR3 extends over 14 amino acids. Germline assignment: CDR1 SGHTS and CDR2 YDEGEE. The CDR3 sequence is CASSSRQAQETQYF. CDR3 DNA: TGTGCCAGCAGCTCCCGACAGGCCCAAGAGACCCAGTACTTC.

This chain links TRBV7-2 with TRBJ1-2; D unresolved. From germline, CDR1 is SGHTA and CDR2 FQGNSA. CDR3 length: 13 residues. V lost 1 base, J lost 8 bases, and 11 bases lay in between. Here the CDR3 DNA reads TGTGCCAGCAGCTTAGGAAGGAGATACGGCTACACCTTC. Amino acids: CASSLGRRYGYTF. Using reference TRBV7-2 and TRBJ1-2 for the parts outside the CDR3, the full variable domain is GAGVSQSPSNKVTEKGKDVELRCDPISGHTALYWYRQSLGQGLEFLIYFQGNSAPDKSGLPSDRFSAERTGGSVSTLTIQRTQQEDSAVYLCASSLGRRYGYTFGSGTRLTVV.

The chain combines TRBV4-3 with TRBJ2-1, with 8 bases identical to TRBD2. Germline assignment: CDR1 LGHNA and CDR2 YSLEER. The CDR3 is 16 residues long. The ends lost 1 base at V and 8 bases at J; junction bases unmatched: 10. The DNA for the CDR3 is TGCGCCAGCAGCCAAGCTAAGGGGACTAGGGCCGATGAGCAGTTCTTC. Protein sequence: CASSQAKGTRADEQFF.